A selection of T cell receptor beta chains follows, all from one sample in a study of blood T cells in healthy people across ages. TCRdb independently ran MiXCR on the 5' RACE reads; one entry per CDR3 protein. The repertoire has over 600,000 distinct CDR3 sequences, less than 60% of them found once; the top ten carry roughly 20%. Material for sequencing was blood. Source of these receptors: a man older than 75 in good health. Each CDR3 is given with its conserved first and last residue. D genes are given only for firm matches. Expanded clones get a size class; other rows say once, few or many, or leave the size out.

CDR3aa: CASSPARYEQYF
CDR3nt: TGTGCCAGCAGTCCAGCTCGCTACGAGCAGTACTTC
j_gene: TRBJ2-7
v_gene: TRBV7-2
d_gene: .
abundance: .

CDR3aa: CASRITGGGEQYF
CDR3nt: TGTGCCAGCAGAATTACAGGGGGAGGGGAGCAGTACTTC
j_gene: TRBJ2-4
v_gene: TRBV28
d_gene: .
abundance: once

CDR3aa: CASSLSGSRHETQYF
CDR3nt: TGTGCCAGCAGCTTAAGCGGGAGCCGCCACGAGACCCAGTACTTC
j_gene: TRBJ2-5
v_gene: TRBV7-9
d_gene: TRBD2
abundance: .

CDR3aa: CASSQASGRANEQFF
CDR3nt: TGTGCCAGCAGCCAAGCCAGCGGGAGGGCCAATGAGCAGTTCTTC
j_gene: TRBJ2-1
v_gene: TRBV14
d_gene: TRBD2
abundance: .

CDR3aa: CASSVWTEGQYF
CDR3nt: TGTGCCAGCAGCGTTTGGACAGAGGGGCAGTATTTT
j_gene: TRBJ2-3
v_gene: TRBV5-5
d_gene: .
abundance: once

CDR3aa: CSASPDRGGSGANVLTF
CDR3nt: TGCAGTGCTTCACCGGACAGGGGGGGGTCTGGGGCCAACGTCCTGACTTTC
j_gene: TRBJ2-6
v_gene: TRBV20-1
d_gene: TRBD1
abundance: .

CDR3aa: CAISEYGRGVGNEQFF
CDR3nt: TGTGCCATCAGTGAGTACGGCAGGGGAGTCGGCAATGAGCAGTTCTTC
j_gene: TRBJ2-1
v_gene: TRBV10-3
d_gene: .
abundance: .

CDR3aa: CASSQGVVQGAYEQYF
CDR3nt: TGTGCCAGCAGCCAAGGGGTCGTCCAAGGGGCCTACGAGCAGTACTTC
j_gene: TRBJ2-7
v_gene: TRBV3-1
d_gene: .
abundance: .

CDR3aa: CSASLGRAGYEQYF
CDR3nt: TGCAGTGCTTCCCTGGGACGGGCCGGCTACGAGCAGTACTTC
j_gene: TRBJ2-7
v_gene: TRBV20-1
d_gene: .
abundance: .

CDR3aa: CASSLTGDTDTQYF
CDR3nt: TGTGCCAGCAGCTTGACAGGGGACACAGATACGCAGTATTTT
j_gene: TRBJ2-3
v_gene: TRBV6-5
d_gene: TRBD1
abundance: few

CDR3aa: CASSLGGRQAQETQYF
CDR3nt: TGTGCCAGCAGCTTAGGAGGGAGGCAAGCCCAAGAGACCCAGTACTTC
j_gene: TRBJ2-5
v_gene: TRBV7-2
d_gene: .
abundance: .

CDR3aa: CASSQRLGQLANYGYTF
CDR3nt: TGTGCCAGCAGCCAACGACTTGGACAATTAGCTAACTATGGCTACACCTTC
j_gene: TRBJ1-2
v_gene: TRBV16
d_gene: .
abundance: .

CDR3aa: CASRRGTGETGELFF
CDR3nt: TGTGCCAGCAGACGAGGAACAGGGGAAACCGGGGAGCTGTTTTTT
j_gene: TRBJ2-2
v_gene: TRBV6-5
d_gene: TRBD1
abundance: few

CDR3aa: CASSLYEGGPSEQYF
CDR3nt: TGTGCCAGCAGTCTCTATGAGGGAGGGCCTTCCGAGCAGTACTTC
j_gene: TRBJ2-7
v_gene: TRBV12-3/TRBV12-4
d_gene: TRBD2
abundance: .

CDR3aa: CATSDPGLAGDTDTQYF
CDR3nt: TGTGCCACCAGTGACCCGGGACTAGCGGGAGACACAGATACGCAGTATTTT
j_gene: TRBJ2-3
v_gene: TRBV24-1
d_gene: TRBD2
abundance: few

CDR3aa: CASSQGINNEQFF
CDR3nt: TGTGCCAGCAGCCAAGGGATAAACAATGAGCAGTTCTTC
j_gene: TRBJ2-1
v_gene: TRBV3-1
d_gene: .
abundance: .

CDR3aa: CASSLSGEGRQPQHF
CDR3nt: TGTGCCAGCAGTTTATCTGGGGAGGGCAGGCAGCCCCAGCATTTT
j_gene: TRBJ1-5
v_gene: TRBV27
d_gene: .
abundance: .

CDR3aa: CASSVRTDKNIQYF
CDR3nt: TGTGCCAGCAGTGTTCGGACCGACAAAAACATTCAGTACTTC
j_gene: TRBJ2-4
v_gene: TRBV12-3/TRBV12-4
d_gene: .
abundance: once

CDR3aa: CASSLDQAGGTGELFF
CDR3nt: TGCGCCAGCAGCTTGGATCAGGCAGGGGGCACCGGGGAGCTGTTTTTT
j_gene: TRBJ2-2
v_gene: TRBV5-1
d_gene: TRBD1
abundance: .

CDR3aa: CSASRGTGVSDHPQHF
CDR3nt: TGCAGTGCTAGCCGAGGGACAGGGGTATCGGATCACCCCCAGCATTTT
j_gene: TRBJ1-5
v_gene: TRBV20-1
d_gene: TRBD1
abundance: few

CDR3aa: CASSLDRGAGYEQYF
CDR3nt: TGTGCCAGCAGCTTGGACAGGGGGGCAGGCTACGAGCAGTACTTC
j_gene: TRBJ2-7
v_gene: TRBV7-2
d_gene: TRBD1
abundance: few

CDR3aa: CASSFEAYEQYF
CDR3nt: TGTGCCAGCAGCTTTGAAGCCTACGAGCAGTACTTC
j_gene: TRBJ2-7
v_gene: TRBV7-9
d_gene: .
abundance: many

CDR3aa: CASSLLAGLANEQFF
CDR3nt: TGTGCCAGCAGTTTACTCGCGGGGCTGGCCAATGAGCAGTTCTTC
j_gene: TRBJ2-1
v_gene: TRBV28
d_gene: .
abundance: .

CDR3aa: CASSLLQRTYEQYF
CDR3nt: TGTGCCAGCAGTTTACTCCAGCGGACTTACGAGCAGTACTTC
j_gene: TRBJ2-7
v_gene: TRBV28
d_gene: .
abundance: many

CDR3aa: CSVVMGFNTEAFF
CDR3nt: TGCAGCGTTGTGATGGGTTTTAACACTGAAGCTTTCTTT
j_gene: TRBJ1-1
v_gene: TRBV29-1
d_gene: .
abundance: .

CDR3aa: CASSSSPLDYGYTF
CDR3nt: TGTGCCAGCAGTTCCAGCCCACTGGACTATGGCTACACCTTC
j_gene: TRBJ1-2
v_gene: TRBV27
d_gene: .
abundance: .